A selection of T cell receptor beta chains follows, all from one sample in a study of T-cell memory formation after mild COVID-19. One entry per CDR3 protein, called by TCRdb with MiXCR from the 5' RACE reads. The table lists some 600,000 distinct CDR3 sequences, 15% to 20% of them singletons, with 8.1% in the top ten. The sample was PBMCs or a T cell subset sorted from them (not recorded which). Source of these receptors: an adult woman who had mild COVID-19 (a few samples of this study predate the infection). Cell type and time point are not known. The conserved cysteine and the conserved F or W are not part of the CDR3 here.

V gene: TRBV12-3/TRBV12-4; CDR3 protein: ASSRRRDNEQF
V gene: TRBV7-2; CDR3 protein: ASSRRRGANNEQF
V gene: TRBV4-1; CDR3 protein: ASSQEQEGLGRQPQH
V gene: TRBV9; CDR3 protein: ASSVAGTAYEQY
V gene: TRBV30; CDR3 protein: AWSSGTSGGASQF
V gene: TRBV6-1; CDR3 protein: ASSEREYNEQF
V gene: TRBV12-3/TRBV12-4; CDR3 protein: ASSLWREGGLPITDTQY
V gene: TRBV11-2; CDR3 protein: ASSDRTGNYGYT
V gene: TRBV29-1; CDR3 protein: SVEDQVWRPNTEAF
V gene: TRBV7-2; CDR3 protein: ASSLEFPTGNTIY
V gene: TRBV5-1; CDR3 protein: ASSLDGTSSNTQY
V gene: TRBV19; CDR3 protein: ASKDLSLGEQY
V gene: TRBV7-9; CDR3 protein: ASSKAGVSPDTQY
V gene: TRBV3-1; CDR3 protein: ASSPTGQFYNEQF
V gene: TRBV5-1; CDR3 protein: ASRGLGTANTEAF
V gene: TRBV24-1; CDR3 protein: ATSGGQGYEQY
V gene: TRBV7-2; CDR3 protein: ASSPPDEQF
V gene: TRBV30; CDR3 protein: AWSGWVTPLH
V gene: TRBV6-2/TRBV6-3; CDR3 protein: ASNKGQYSNQPQH
V gene: TRBV5-1; CDR3 protein: ASVGVQGGIQEQF
V gene: TRBV20-1; CDR3 protein: SASRGASSYNEQF
V gene: TRBV20-1; CDR3 protein: SAGWGTTEAF
V gene: TRBV4-1; CDR3 protein: ASSQVRRGTSGRNEQY
V gene: TRBV11-3; CDR3 protein: ASSTWDRGNFYEQY
V gene: TRBV29-1; CDR3 protein: SVRGGWETQY
V gene: TRBV20-1; CDR3 protein: SASVPNTGELF
V gene: TRBV5-5; CDR3 protein: ASSTSMEGIQETQY
V gene: TRBV27; CDR3 protein: ASRAASLYSQY
V gene: TRBV10-3; CDR3 protein: AISWDGGSYEQY
V gene: TRBV28; CDR3 protein: ASSPPGTGTYEQY
V gene: TRBV6-5; CDR3 protein: ASSPQGSAGELF
V gene: TRBV7-3; CDR3 protein: ASSPSGSRQETQY